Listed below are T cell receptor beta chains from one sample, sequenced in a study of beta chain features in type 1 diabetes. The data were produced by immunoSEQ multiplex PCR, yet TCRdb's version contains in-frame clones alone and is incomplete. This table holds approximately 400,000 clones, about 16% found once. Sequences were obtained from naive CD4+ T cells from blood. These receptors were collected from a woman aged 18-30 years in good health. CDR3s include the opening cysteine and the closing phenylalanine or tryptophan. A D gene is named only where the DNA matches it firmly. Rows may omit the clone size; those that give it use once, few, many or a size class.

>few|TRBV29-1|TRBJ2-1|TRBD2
TGCAGCGTTGCCGGGCCCCTAGCGGGAGGGCGGGGCAATGAGCAGTTCTTC
CSVAGPLAGGRGNEQFF
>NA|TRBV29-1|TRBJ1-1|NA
TGCAGCGTTGAAGATTGGAGGAAAGCTTTCTTT
CSVEDWRKAFF
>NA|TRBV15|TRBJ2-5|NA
TGTGCCACCAGCAGAGAGCGAGGCCTCCAAGAGACCCAGTACTTC
CATSRERGLQETQYF
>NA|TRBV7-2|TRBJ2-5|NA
TGTGCCAGCAGCGGTGGGAAAGGGTCTACTAGCAGAGAGACCCAGTACTTC
CASSGGKGSTSRETQYF
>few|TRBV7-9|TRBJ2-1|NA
TGTGCCAGCAGCCTTTCCTCTTTGTCCTACAATGAGCAGTTCTTC
CASSLSSLSYNEQFF
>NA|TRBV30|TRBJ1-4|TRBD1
TGTGCCTGGAGTGGACAGGGTGGTGAAAAACTGTTTTTT
CAWSGQGGEKLFF
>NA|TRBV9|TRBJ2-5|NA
TGTGCCAGCAGCGTTAAACTTAGCATCCAAGAGACCCAGTACTTC
CASSVKLSIQETQYF
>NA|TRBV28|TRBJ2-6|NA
TGTGCCAGCAGTTTTAGCAGGGCCTACTCTGGGGCCAACGTCCTGACTTTC
CASSFSRAYSGANVLTF
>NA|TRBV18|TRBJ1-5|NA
TGTGCCAGCTCACCGGGACACATGAATCATCCCCAGCATTTT
CASSPGHMNHPQHF
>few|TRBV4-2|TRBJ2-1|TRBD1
TGTGCCAGCAGCCAGGGGGACAGGGGTCATGAGCAGTTCTTC
CASSQGDRGHEQFF
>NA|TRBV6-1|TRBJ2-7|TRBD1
TGTGCCAGCAGGGCCGGGACAGGGAGTCCCCACGAGCAGTACTTC
CASRAGTGSPHEQYF
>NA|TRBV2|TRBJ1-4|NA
TGTGCAAACCGCGAGTTGACTAATGAAAAACTGTTTTTT
CANRELTNEKLFF
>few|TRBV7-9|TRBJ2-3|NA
TGTGCCAGCAGCTTCTATAGCGTTACAGATACGCAGTATTTT
CASSFYSVTDTQYF
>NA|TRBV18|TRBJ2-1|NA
TGTGCCAGCTCACCCGGACGGGATTCCTACAATGAGCAGTTCTTC
CASSPGRDSYNEQFF
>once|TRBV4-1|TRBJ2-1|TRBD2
TGCGCCAGCAGTTTTACCGGGACTAGCGGCAACAATGAGCAGTTCTTC
CASSFTGTSGNNEQFF
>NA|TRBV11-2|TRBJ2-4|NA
TGTGCCAGCAGCCCAAACCAACAGAGTCTAGCCAAAAACATTCAGTACTTC
CASSPNQQSLAKNIQYF
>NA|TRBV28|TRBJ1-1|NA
TGTGCCAGCGGGGGGAGAGGTTTTGAAGCTTTCTTT
CASGGRGFEAFF